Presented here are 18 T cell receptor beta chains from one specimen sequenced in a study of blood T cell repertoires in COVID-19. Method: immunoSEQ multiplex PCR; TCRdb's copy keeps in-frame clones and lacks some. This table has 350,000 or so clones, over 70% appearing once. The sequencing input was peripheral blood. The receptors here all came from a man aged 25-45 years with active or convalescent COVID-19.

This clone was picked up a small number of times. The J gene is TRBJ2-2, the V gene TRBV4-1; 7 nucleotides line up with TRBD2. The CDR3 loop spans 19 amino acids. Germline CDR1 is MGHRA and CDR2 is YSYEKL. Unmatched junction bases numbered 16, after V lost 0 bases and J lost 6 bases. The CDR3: CASSQDRASRGSSAGELFF. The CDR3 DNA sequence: TGCGCCAGCAGCCAAGATCGGGCTTCTCGCGGGAGCTCCGCCGGGGAGCTGTTTTTT.

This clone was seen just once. CDR3 in amino acids: CASSRSGESPLHF. The CDR3 DNA follows: TGTGCCAGCTCACGGTCAGGGGAATCACCCCTCCACTTT. J is TRBJ1-6 and V is TRBV18; tentative D call: TRBD1 (6 bases). Looked up from germline, CDR1 is KGHSH and CDR2 is LQKENI. The CDR3 covers 13 residues. The V and J ends lost 4 bases and 10 bases respectively, with 11 bases between them.

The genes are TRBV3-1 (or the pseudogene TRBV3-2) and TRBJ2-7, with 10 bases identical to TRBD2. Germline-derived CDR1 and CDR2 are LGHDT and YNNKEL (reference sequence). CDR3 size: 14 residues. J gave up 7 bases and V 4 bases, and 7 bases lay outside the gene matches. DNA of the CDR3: TGTGCCAGCAGCCTCGGAGCGGGGGGGTTAGAGCAGTACTTC. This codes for CASSLGAGGLEQYF.

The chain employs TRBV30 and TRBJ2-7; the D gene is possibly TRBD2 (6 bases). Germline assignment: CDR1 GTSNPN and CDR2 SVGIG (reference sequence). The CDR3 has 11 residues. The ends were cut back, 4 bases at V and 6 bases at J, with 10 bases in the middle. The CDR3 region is CAWNVGGEQYF. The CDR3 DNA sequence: TGTGCCTGGAATGTGGGGGGCGAGCAGTACTTC.

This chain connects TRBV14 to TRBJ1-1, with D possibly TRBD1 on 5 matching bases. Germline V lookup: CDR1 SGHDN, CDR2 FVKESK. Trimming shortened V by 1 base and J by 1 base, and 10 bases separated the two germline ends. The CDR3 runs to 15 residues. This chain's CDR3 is CASSQGGWANTEAFF. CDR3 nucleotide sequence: TGTGCCAGCAGCCAAGGGGGCTGGGCGAACACTGAAGCTTTCTTT.

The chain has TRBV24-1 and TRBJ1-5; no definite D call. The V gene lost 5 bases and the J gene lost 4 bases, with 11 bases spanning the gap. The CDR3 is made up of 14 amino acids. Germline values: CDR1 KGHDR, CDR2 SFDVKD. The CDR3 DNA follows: TGTGCCACCAGTGTGGGCAGCACAAATCAGCCCCAGCATTTT. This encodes CATSVGSTNQPQHF.

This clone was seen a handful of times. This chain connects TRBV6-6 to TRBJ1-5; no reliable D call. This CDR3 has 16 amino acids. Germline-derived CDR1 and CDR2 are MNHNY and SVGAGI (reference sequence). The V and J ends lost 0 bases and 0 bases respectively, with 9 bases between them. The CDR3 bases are TGTGCCAGCAGTTACTCGGCGGTACTTAGCAATCAGCCCCAGCATTTT. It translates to CASSYSAVLSNQPQHF.

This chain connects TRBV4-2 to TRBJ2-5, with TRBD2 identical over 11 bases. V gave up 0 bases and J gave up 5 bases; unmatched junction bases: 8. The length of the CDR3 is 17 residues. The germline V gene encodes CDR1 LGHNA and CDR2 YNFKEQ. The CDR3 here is CASSQDLTSGSQETQYF. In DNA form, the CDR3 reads TGTGCCAGCAGCCAAGATCTAACTAGCGGGAGTCAGGAGACCCAGTACTTC.

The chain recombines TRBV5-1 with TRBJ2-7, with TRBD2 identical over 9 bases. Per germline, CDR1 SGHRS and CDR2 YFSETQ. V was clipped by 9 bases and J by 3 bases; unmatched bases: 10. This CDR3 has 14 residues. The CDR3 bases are TGCGCCACATCCCCCCTAGCGGGGAACTACGAGCAGTACTTC. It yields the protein CATSPLAGNYEQYF.

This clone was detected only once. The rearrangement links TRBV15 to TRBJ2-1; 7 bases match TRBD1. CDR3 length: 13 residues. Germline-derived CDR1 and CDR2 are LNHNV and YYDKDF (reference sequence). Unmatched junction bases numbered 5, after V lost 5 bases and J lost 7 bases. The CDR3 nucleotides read TGTGCCACCAGCCAGGGCAGGGGGAATGAGCAGTTCTTC. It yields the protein CATSQGRGNEQFF. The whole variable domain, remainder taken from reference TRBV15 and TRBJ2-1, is DAMVIQNPRYQVTQFGKPVTLSCSQTLNHNVMYWYQQKSSQAPKLLFHYYDKDFNNEADTPDNFQSRRPNTSFCFLDIRSPGLGDTAMYLCATSQGRGNEQFFGPGTRLTVL.

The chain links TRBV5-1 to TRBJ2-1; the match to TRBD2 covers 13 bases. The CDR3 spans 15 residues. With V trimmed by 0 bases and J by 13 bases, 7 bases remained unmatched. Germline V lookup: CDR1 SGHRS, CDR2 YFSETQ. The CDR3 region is CASSLELAGGYAQFF. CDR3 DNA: TGCGCCAGCAGCTTGGAACTAGCGGGAGGGTATGCTCAGTTCTTC.

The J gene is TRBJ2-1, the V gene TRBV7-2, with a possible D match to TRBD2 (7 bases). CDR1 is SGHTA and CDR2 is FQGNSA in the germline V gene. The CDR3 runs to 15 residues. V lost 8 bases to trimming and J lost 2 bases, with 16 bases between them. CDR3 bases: TGTGCCAGCGCCCGCGGGGGCCCCCCCTACAATGAGCAGTTCTTC. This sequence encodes CASARGGPPYNEQFF.

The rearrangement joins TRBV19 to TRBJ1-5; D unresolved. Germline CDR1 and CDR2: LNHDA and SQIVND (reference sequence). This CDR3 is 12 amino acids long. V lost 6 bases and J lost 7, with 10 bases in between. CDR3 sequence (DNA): TGTGCCAGTAGGGAGGGTCGGCAGCCCCAGCATTTT. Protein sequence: CASREGRQPQHF.

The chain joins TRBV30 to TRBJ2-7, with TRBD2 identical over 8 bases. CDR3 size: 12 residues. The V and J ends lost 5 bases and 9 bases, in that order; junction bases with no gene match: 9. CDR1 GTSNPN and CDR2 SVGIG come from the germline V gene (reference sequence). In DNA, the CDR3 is TGTGCCTGGGCGACTAGCGTAGAGCCGCAGTACTTC. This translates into CAWATSVEPQYF. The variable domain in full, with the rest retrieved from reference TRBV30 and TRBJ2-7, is SQTIHQWPATLVQPVGSPLSLECTVEGTSNPNLYWYRQAAGRGLQLLFYSVGIGQISSEVPQNLSASRPQDRQFILSSKKLLLSDSGFYLCAWATSVEPQYFGPGTRLTVT.

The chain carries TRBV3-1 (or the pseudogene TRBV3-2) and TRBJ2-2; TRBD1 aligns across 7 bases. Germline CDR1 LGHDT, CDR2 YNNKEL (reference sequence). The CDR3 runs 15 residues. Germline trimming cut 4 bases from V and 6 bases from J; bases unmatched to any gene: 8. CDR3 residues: CASSRDRVSSGELFF. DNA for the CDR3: TGTGCCAGCAGCCGTGACAGGGTGTCTTCCGGGGAGCTGTTTTTT.

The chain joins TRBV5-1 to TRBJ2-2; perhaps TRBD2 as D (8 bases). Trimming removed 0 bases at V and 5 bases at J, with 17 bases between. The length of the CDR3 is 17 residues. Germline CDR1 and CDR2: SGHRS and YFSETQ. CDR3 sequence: CASSLDSGTAITGELFF. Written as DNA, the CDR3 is TGCGCCAGCAGCTTGGATAGCGGGACAGCCATAACCGGGGAGCTGTTTTTT.

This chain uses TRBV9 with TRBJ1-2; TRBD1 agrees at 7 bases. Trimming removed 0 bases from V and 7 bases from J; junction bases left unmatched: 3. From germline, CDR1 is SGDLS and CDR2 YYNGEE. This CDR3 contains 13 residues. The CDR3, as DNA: TGTGCCAGCAGCGTAGGAACAGGGGCTGGCTACACCTTC. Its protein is CASSVGTGAGYTF.

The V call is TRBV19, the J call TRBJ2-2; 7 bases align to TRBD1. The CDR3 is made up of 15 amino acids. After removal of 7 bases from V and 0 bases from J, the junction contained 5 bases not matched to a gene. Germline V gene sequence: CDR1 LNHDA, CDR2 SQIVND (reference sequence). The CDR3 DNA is TGTGCCAGTACTCCCGGGACAGCGAACACCGGGGAGCTGTTTTTT. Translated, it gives CASTPGTANTGELFF.